One sample yielded the 22 T cell receptor beta chains listed below, sequenced in a study of molecular identifiers for immune sequencing clone quantification. Via MiXCR, TCRdb re-called the PCR reads, giving one row per CDR3 protein. The sample has some 650,000 distinct CDR3 sequences; about 20% are singletons. The sequenced sample consisted of naive CD8+ T cells from blood, with Jurkat cell RNA spiked in. The subset denotes: FACS-sorted CD8+CD4-CCR7+CD45RA+ naive T cells. These TCRs come from a human donor in good health. Some libraries in this study had Jurkat cell RNA spiked in.

This clonotype came up a few times. CDR3 DNA sequence: TGTGCTAGTGGTGAGGACAGTAGGGAGCAGTACTTC. Protein sequence: CASGEDSREQYF. The chain employs TRBV12-5 and TRBJ2-7; D is possibly TRBD1 (6 bases). The CDR3 totals 12 residues. Per the germline V gene, CDR1 is LGHNT and CDR2 is FRNRAP. Between the trimmed V and J ends, which lost 5 bases and 7 bases, there was a span of 12 bases. The whole variable domain, remainder taken from reference TRBV12-5 and TRBJ2-7, is DARVTQTPRHKVTEMGQEVTMRCQPILGHNTVFWYRQTMMQGLELLAYFRNRAPLDDSGMPKDRFSAEMPDATLATLKIQPSEPRDSAVYFCASGEDSREQYFGPGTRLTVT.

This clonotype showed up many times. The J gene is TRBJ2-7, the V gene TRBV19, with D perhaps TRBD1 or TRBD2 (5 bases each). There are 13 residues in the CDR3. Germline values: CDR1 LNHDA, CDR2 SQIVND (reference sequence). The V and J ends lost 3 bases and 6 bases respectively, with 12 bases between them. The CDR3 DNA follows: TGTGCCAGTAGTATGATGACTGGGGGCGAGCAGTACTTC. Amino acid sequence: CASSMMTGGEQYF.

This clonotype has a handful of counts. This chain's CDR3 is CASINTEALTSTGELFF. CDR3 DNA sequence: TGTGCCAGCATCAACACCGAGGCCCTAACCTCTACCGGGGAGCTGTTTTTT. The chain has TRBV7-9 and TRBJ2-2; D unresolved. CDR1 and CDR2 from the germline V gene are SEHNR and FQNEAQ (reference sequence). V dropped 7 bases and J dropped 5 bases, with 23 bases sitting between them. The CDR3 consists of 17 residues. The full variable domain, with the rest looked up from reference TRBV7-9 and TRBJ2-2, is DTGVSQNPRHKITKRGQNVTFRCDPISEHNRLYWYRQTLGQGPEFLTYFQNEAQLEKSRLLSDRFSAERPKGSFSTLEIQRTEQGDSAMYLCASINTEALTSTGELFFGEGSRLTVL.

With respect to this clonotype: A read error may account for a junction end that differs from germline. The chain employs TRBV29-1 and TRBJ1-4; 7 nucleotides match TRBD1. The CDR3 consists of 14 residues. Germline V gene sequence: CDR1 SQVTM, CDR2 ANQGSEA. The CDR3 protein is CGVETQGSYEKLFF. Written as DNA, the CDR3 is TGCGGCGTTGAAACACAGGGGTCCTATGAAAAACTGTTTTTT.

J is TRBJ1-2 and V is TRBV6-5, with TRBD1 matching 7 bases. The CDR3 consists of 14 residues. V lost 1 base and J lost 4; bases outside the gene matches: 3. Germline V gene data show CDR1 as MNHEY and CDR2 as SVGAGI. The CDR3 bases are TGTGCCAGCAGTTACTTGGACAGGAGCTATGGCTACACCTTC. Its translation: CASSYLDRSYGYTF.

Note on this clonotype: A junction end diverges from the germline sequence, so it may reflect a read error. The chain couples TRBV4-1 to TRBJ2-7, with 7 bases fitting TRBD1. The CDR3 is made up of 14 amino acids. CDR1 is MGHRA, CDR2 YSYEKL, per germline. The chain's CDR3 is CASSQGDSSYGQYF. In DNA, the CDR3 is TGCGCCAGCAGCCAGGGGGACAGTTCCTACGGGCAGTACTTC.

A remark on this clonotype: Since a much larger clone is just one base distant, this may be a read error. DNA for the CDR3: TGTGCCAGCAGTTTATCGTTGACTAGCCGTGAGACCCAGTACTTC. Encoded protein: CASSLSLTSRETQYF. The rearrangement links TRBV27 to TRBJ2-5, with 7 positions matching TRBD2. This CDR3 comprises 15 residues. In germline, CDR1 is MNHEY, CDR2 SMNVEV (reference sequence). V was clipped by 0 bases and J by 5 bases; unmatched bases: 6.

This clonotype was detected many times. The rearrangement joins TRBV5-4 to TRBJ1-2, with 12 bases aligning to TRBD1. The CDR3 consists of 17 residues. Germline CDR1 and CDR2: SGHNT and YYREEE (reference sequence). V lost 0 bases, J lost 5 bases, and 8 bases stayed unmatched. The CDR3: CASSLALGQGAEYGYTF. In DNA, the CDR3 is TGTGCCAGCAGCTTGGCCCTGGGACAGGGGGCAGAATATGGCTACACCTTC.

This clonotype was picked up many times. The chain couples TRBV28 to TRBJ2-3; 15 bases align to TRBD2. V dropped 6 bases and J dropped 10; count of bases not matched to a gene: 11. The germline V gene encodes CDR1 MDHEN and CDR2 SYDVKM. The CDR3 runs to 16 residues. CDR3 coding DNA: TGTGCCAGCAGCCACCCCCGGACTAGCGGGAGGGCTGCGCAGTATTTT. It codes for CASSHPRTSGRAAQYF.

For this clonotype: This may be a read error, as it is one base from a much larger clone. This chain links TRBV5-1 with TRBJ1-1; tentative D call: TRBD1 (5 bases). V lost 0 bases and J lost 4, with 13 bases in between. Germline assignment: CDR1 SGHRS and CDR2 YFSETQ. The CDR3 totals 15 residues. The CDR3 loop is CASSLAKNGATEAFF. The DNA of the CDR3 is TGCGCCAGCAGCTTGGCTAAAAACGGGGCCACTGAAGCTTTCTTT. The entire variable domain, with the rest obtained from reference TRBV5-1 and TRBJ1-1, is as follows: KAGVTQTPRYLIKTRGQQVTLSCSPISGHRSVSWYQQTPGQGLQFLFEYFSETQRNKGNFPGRFSGRQFSNSRSEMNVSTLELGDSALYLCASSLAKNGATEAFFGQGTRLTVV.

At least ten counts were recorded for this clonotype. V usage is TRBV7-6 and J usage is TRBJ2-2; D might be TRBD2 (5 bases). This CDR3 has 13 amino acids. With 3 bases removed from V and 6 bases from J, the gap between germline ends came to 8 bases. From germline, CDR1 is SGHVS and CDR2 FNYEAQ. Written as DNA, the CDR3 is TGTGCCAGCAGCTTGCGGGTGGCCGGGGAGCTGTTTTTT. It specifies CASSLRVAGELFF. Supplemented by reference TRBV7-6 and TRBJ2-2, the full variable domain reads GAGVSQSPRYKVTKRGQDVALRCDPISGHVSLYWYRQALGQGPEFLTYFNYEAQQDKSGLPNDRFSAERPEGSISTLTIQRTEQRDSAMYRCASSLRVAGELFFGEGSRLTVL.

This clonotype came up many times. This CDR3 is CASSSQGGGTEAFF. CDR3 coding DNA: TGCGCCAGCAGCTCACAGGGAGGAGGCACTGAAGCTTTCTTT. The chain links TRBV5-1 to TRBJ1-1; possible D gene TRBD1, 6 bases. Per germline, CDR1 SGHRS and CDR2 YFSETQ. There are 14 residues in the CDR3. The ends were cut back, 3 bases at V and 4 bases at J, with 13 bases in the middle.

In this sample, this clonotype turned up many times. The rearrangement links TRBV6-2 or TRBV6-3 to TRBJ1-5; D is unresolved. V lost 6 bases and J 4 bases, leaving 13 bases between the germline ends. This CDR3 spans 14 amino acids. Germline V lookup: CDR1 MNHEY, CDR2 SVGEGT. CDR3 sequence (DNA): TGTGCCAGCAGCCGTTTCGTCCCAAATCAGCCCCAGCATTTT. This encodes CASSRFVPNQPQHF.

This clonotype was detected many times. CDR3 sequence (DNA): TGTGCCAGCAGCGCGTGGGCGGGACTGCTAACCTACGAGCAGTACTTC. It is translated as CASSAWAGLLTYEQYF. This chain uses TRBV5-6 with TRBJ2-7; a possible D gene is TRBD2 (6 bases). The germline V gene encodes CDR1 SGHDT and CDR2 YYEEEE. The CDR3 is 16 amino acids. The ends were cut back, 4 bases at V and 2 bases at J, with 19 bases in the middle.

The V and J genes are TRBV20-1 and TRBJ1-3; perhaps TRBD1 as D (5 bases). There are 16 residues in the CDR3. Germline V gene data show CDR1 as DFQATT and CDR2 as SNEGSKA (reference sequence). Trimming pared 5 bases from V and 0 bases from J, leaving 17 bases between. CDR3 protein: CSARDRPLYSGNTIYF. The CDR3 DNA is TGCAGTGCTCGCGACAGACCCCTGTACTCTGGAAACACCATATATTTT.

The genes are TRBV4-3 and TRBJ2-2; D is possibly TRBD2 (6 bases). The CDR3 totals 16 residues. Deletions cut 4 bases from V and 4 bases from J, with 16 bases between. CDR1 and CDR2 from the germline V gene are LGHNA and YSLEER. Written as DNA, the CDR3 is TGCGCCAGCAGCCTTCGGGACTCCCAGGCCACCGGGGAGCTGTTTTTT. This codes for CASSLRDSQATGELFF.

Ten or more counts support this clonotype. The chain employs TRBV4-3 and TRBJ1-2, with D uncertain. The CDR3 sequence is 14 residues long. The germline CDR1 and CDR2 sequences are LGHNA and YSLEER. The germline V and J ends were trimmed by 1 base and 10 bases, with 16 bases remaining between them. CDR3 bases: TGCGCCAGCAGCCAAGTTTTGTTTACGACCTACTACACCTTC. Amino acid sequence: CASSQVLFTTYYTF.

This clonotype was seen repeatedly, ten times or more. The V call is TRBV14, the J call TRBJ2-7; D unclear. The CDR3 loop spans 12 amino acids. The V gene lost 2 bases and the J gene lost 2 bases, with 4 bases spanning the gap. Germline CDR1 reads SGHDN; CDR2 reads FVKESK. DNA for the CDR3: TGTGCCAGCAGCCAATTCCCCTACGAGCAGTACTTC. This sequence encodes CASSQFPYEQYF. The full variable domain, with the rest looked up from reference TRBV14 and TRBJ2-7, is EAGVTQFPSHSVIEKGQTVTLRCDPISGHDNLYWYRRVMGKEIKFLLHFVKESKQDESGMPNNRFLAERTGGTYSTLKVQPAELEDSGVYFCASSQFPYEQYFGPGTRLTVT.

J is TRBJ2-1 and V is TRBV4-2; TRBD2 aligns across 10 bases. The germline gives CDR1 LGHNA, CDR2 YNFKEQ. The length of the CDR3 is 17 residues. V was clipped by 1 base and J by 8 bases; unmatched bases: 11. The CDR3 bases are TGTGCCAGCAGCCAAGTAGCTGAGGTACTAGCGGGATATGAGCAGTTCTTC. This codes for CASSQVAEVLAGYEQFF.

This clonotype was observed many times. This chain connects TRBV4-3 to TRBJ1-3; D not certain. This CDR3 has 15 residues. Germline V gives CDR1 LGHNA, CDR2 YSLEER. Trimming left V 1 base short and J 4 bases short, with 11 bases between. In DNA form, the CDR3 reads TGCGCCAGCAGCCAAGGGGATAGTGAGGGAAACACCATATATTTT. It yields the protein CASSQGDSEGNTIYF.

This chain links TRBV19 with TRBJ2-2; D is undetermined. CDR3 size: 15 residues. Trimming took off 4 bases at V and 1 base at J, with 10 bases between the two ends. Germline V lookup: CDR1 LNHDA, CDR2 SQIVND (reference sequence). Here the CDR3 reads CASSTNLGNTGELFF. In nucleotides, the CDR3 is TGTGCCAGTAGTACCAATCTCGGGAACACCGGGGAGCTGTTTTTT.

This clonotype was counted once. This may be a read error, as it is one base from a much larger clone. The rearrangement links TRBV12-3 or TRBV12-4 to TRBJ1-3; D gene ambiguous. Trimming pared 6 bases from V and 0 bases from J, leaving 12 bases between. The CDR3 runs to 15 residues. CDR3 DNA: TGTGCCAGCAGAGAGGACGGGAGCTCTGGAAACACCATATATTTT. It yields the protein CASREDGSSGNTIYF.